Each of the 2 T cell receptor beta chains below was sequenced from the same sample in a study of cytomegalovirus exposure and HLA in healthy donors. PCR employed 60 Vbeta and 13 Jbeta primers. TCRdb's copy holds only in-frame clones and misses some; the assay was immunoSEQ multiplex PCR. The data hold about 190,000 clones, with around 81% observed a single time. Sequencing was done on a sample of PBMCs. These receptor sequences come from a young man in good health and CMV-seronegative.

The J gene is TRBJ2-7, the V gene TRBV6-1, with a possible D match to TRBD2 (6 bases). CDR1 MNHNS and CDR2 SASEGT come from the germline V gene. The CDR3 extends over 14 amino acids. V was trimmed by 11 bases and J by 4 bases, leaving 21 bases between them. As DNA, the CDR3 is TGTGCCGCACATCCCCGGGAGAGAAGGTACGAGCAGTACTTC. It yields the protein CAAHPRERRYEQYF.

This clone was recorded only once. DNA of the CDR3: TGTGCCAACAGCCGGACAGGGGGGTTCTACGAGCAGTACTTC. Translation gives CANSRTGGFYEQYF. The chain joins TRBV6-1 to TRBJ2-7, with TRBD1 matching over 10 bases. With 10 bases clipped from V and 3 bases from J, the junction kept 9 bases outside the gene matches. The germline CDR1 and CDR2 sequences are MNHNS and SASEGT. This CDR3 is built from 14 residues.